This T cell receptor beta chain emerged from a study of T cell changes during pregnancy in multiple sclerosis (dated by TCRdb to about 2019). Background on the whole study: In women with multiple sclerosis, the researchers looked at how the T cell repertoire shifted as pregnancy progressed.

Receptors were amplified or captured by the immunoSEQ multiplex PCR assay. TCRdb mirrors the immuneACCESS table, restricted to in-frame sequences. Some clones are absent from its copies; in checked studies, under half trace to an unresolved V gene, and the reason for the others is unknown. Present in this sample are tens of thousands of clones, almost 95% of which were seen just once. The ten largest clones take up roughly 3% of the sample. The CDR3 holds 14 amino acids from the cysteine to the phenylalanine. Kept here is only the CDR3 DNA, which spans 42 bases and is read in frame from base 1. V is pared back by 5 bases and J by 11 bases, with 19 bases lying between the germline termini. The germline V gene yields SGHTA for CDR1 and FQGNSA for CDR2. About this clone: Its antigen remains unidentified. The sample holds no much larger clone one base away, and base qualities are not on file.

The chain was built from TRBV7-2 and TRBJ1-5; no D segment can be confidently identified. The sequencing used peripheral blood, collected in the third trimester of pregnancy. The clonotype comes from a female donor in good health, enrolled as a control in a pregnancy study. The CDR3 reads as follows: CASSLGSSGEAQHF. The nucleotide sequence is TGTGCCAGCAGCCTAGGGTCTTCCGGGGAAGCCCAGCATTTT.